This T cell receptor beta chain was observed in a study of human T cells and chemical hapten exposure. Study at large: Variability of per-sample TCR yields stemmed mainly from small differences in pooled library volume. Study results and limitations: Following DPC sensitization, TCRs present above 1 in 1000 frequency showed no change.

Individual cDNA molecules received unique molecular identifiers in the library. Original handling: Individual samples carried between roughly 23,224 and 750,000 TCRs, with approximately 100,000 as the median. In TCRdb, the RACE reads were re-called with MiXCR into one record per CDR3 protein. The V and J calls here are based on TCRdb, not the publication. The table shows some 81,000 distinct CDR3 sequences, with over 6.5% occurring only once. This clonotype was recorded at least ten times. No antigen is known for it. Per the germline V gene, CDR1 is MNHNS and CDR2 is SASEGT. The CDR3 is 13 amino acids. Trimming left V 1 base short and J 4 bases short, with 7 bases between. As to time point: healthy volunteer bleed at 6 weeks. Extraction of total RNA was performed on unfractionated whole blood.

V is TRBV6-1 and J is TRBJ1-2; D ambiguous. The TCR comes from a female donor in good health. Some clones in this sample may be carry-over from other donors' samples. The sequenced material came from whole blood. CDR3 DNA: TGTGCCAGCAGTGAAGGCGTAGTCTATGGCTACACCTTC. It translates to CASSEGVVYGYTF.